This is a list of T cell receptor beta chains from one sample in a study of T cell changes during pregnancy in multiple sclerosis. Here immunoSEQ multiplex PCR was the method, and the copy in TCRdb shows in-frame clones only, minus some. The data contain 15,000 to 20,000 clones, more than 75% of them seen just once; the ten biggest clones take up about 1.3%. The starting material was CD4+ T cells from peripheral blood mononuclear cells, obtained in the first trimester of pregnancy. The receptors were sampled from a female donor in good health, enrolled as a control in a pregnancy study. Both conserved end residues are part of each CDR3. Fields, in order: V gene, D gene, CDR3 protein. D genes are given only for firm matches.

>TRBV30|.
CAWSVMGGSDTQYF
>TRBV4-1|TRBD2
CASSQDGGLAPEQYF
>TRBV6-5|.
CASSRTAYSYNEQFF
>TRBV10-3|TRBD1
CAISGQGSNQPQHF
>TRBV27|.
CASSFGRANTGELFF
>TRBV7-2|.
CASSEQGRRFF
>TRBV7-8|.
CASSFNYEQFF
>TRBV9|.
CASSEEGWPQETQYF
>TRBV7-9|TRBD2
CASSSTPGLAGGARDTQYF
>TRBV10-3|TRBD2
CAISKREVSDTQYF
>TRBV19|TRBD2
CASSILGGPIDEQFF
>TRBV30|.
CAWSAGSYGYTF
>TRBV29-1|.
CSVVAGVTYF
>TRBV29-1|.
CSAGGGETEAFF
>TRBV19|TRBD1
CASSFDRANEQFF
>TRBV30|.
CAWSVGPAHGYTF
>TRBV29-1|TRBD1
CSVTRTGGTGELFF
>TRBV27|.
CASSSGPNLSYEQYF
>TRBV7-8|.
CASSRTGGGRTEAFF
>TRBV11-2|.
CASSLSRSYEQYF
>TRBV30|.
CAWSKQFYEQYF
>TRBV7-8|TRBD2
CASSPTSGTNTGELFF
>TRBV10-3|TRBD2
CAISDLAGETQYF
>TRBV5-1|TRBD1
CASSPETGGSETQYF